This T cell receptor beta chain was observed in a study of glioma-infiltrating T cells after dendritic cell vaccination. Turning to the study itself: Samples are from glioblastoma patients in Phase I and II dendritic cell vaccine trials.

Germline V CDR1 and CDR2: MNHEY, SVGAGI. This CDR3 contains 15 residues. Input was 2 to 2.5 ug genomic DNA, or all available if less. Using immunoSEQ multiplex PCR, the repertoire was profiled, and TCRdb retains in-frame clones only, with some absent. The profile shows tens of thousands of clones, around nine tenths of them singletons. J is TRBJ2-5 and V is TRBV6-5; D is tentatively TRBD1 or TRBD2 (5 bases each). The tail of the sequence fits TRBJ2-7 better, so the J call may be wrong. This TCR came from a human donor with glioblastoma. This specimen was blood, taken before dendritic cell vaccination. The CDR3 DNA reads TGTGCCAGCAGTTACTTACGAGGTGGGGGCTACGAGCAGTACTTC. Encoded protein: CASSYLRGGGYEQYF.